Listed below are T cell receptor beta chains from one sample, sequenced in a study of T cells in Graves' hyperthyroidism and ophthalmopathy. TCRdb analysed the multiplex PCR reads with MiXCR anew, one entry per CDR3 protein. Of 550,000 to 700,000 distinct CDR3 sequences in the sample, about half were seen once. The sequencing sample was made of peripheral blood or thyroid tissue (not recorded which). These receptors originate from an adult woman with Graves' disease, either hyperthyroidism or ophthalmopathy (not recorded which). The CDR3 runs from the conserved cysteine through the conserved F or W. D genes are given only for firm matches. Clone size is given for some rows only: seen once, a few or many times, or a class if the clone is expanded.

CDR3 length: 14; clone size: -; V gene: TRBV7-2; J gene: TRBJ1-1; D gene: -; CDR3 DNA: TGTGCCAGCAGCCCACATGCCTCGAACACTGAAGCTTTCTTT; CDR3 protein: CASSPHASNTEAFF
CDR3 length: 15; clone size: -; V gene: TRBV12-3/TRBV12-4; J gene: TRBJ1-5; D gene: -; CDR3 DNA: TGTGCCAGCAGTTCGTCGGGTTTGAGCGGGAGGGTCCTGCATTTT; CDR3 protein: CASSSSGLSGRVLHF
CDR3 length: 14; clone size: -; V gene: TRBV3-1; J gene: TRBJ1-1; D gene: -; CDR3 DNA: TGTGCCAGCAGCCAAGTACAGAAGAGCACTGAAGCTTTCTTT; CDR3 protein: CASSQVQKSTEAFF
CDR3 length: 14; clone size: many; V gene: TRBV6-1; J gene: TRBJ2-7; D gene: -; CDR3 DNA: TGTGCCACCCGCGACAGACCGGTCACCTACGAGCAGTACTTC; CDR3 protein: CATRDRPVTYEQYF
CDR3 length: 12; clone size: many; V gene: TRBV20-1; J gene: TRBJ2-5; D gene: -; CDR3 DNA: TGCAGTGCTAGGGAGTGGGCGGAGACCCAGTACTTC; CDR3 protein: CSAREWAETQYF
CDR3 length: 12; clone size: many; V gene: TRBV2; J gene: TRBJ2-7; D gene: -; CDR3 DNA: TGTGCCAGCAGCAGGTTTCTCGGTGAGCAGTACTTC; CDR3 protein: CASSRFLGEQYF
CDR3 length: 12; clone size: many; V gene: TRBV29-1; J gene: TRBJ2-7; D gene: -; CDR3 DNA: TGCAGCGTCGCTCCCGACACTTACGAGCAGTACTTC; CDR3 protein: CSVAPDTYEQYF
CDR3 length: 16; clone size: -; V gene: TRBV12-3/TRBV12-4; J gene: TRBJ1-2; D gene: -; CDR3 DNA: TGTGCCAGCCACAGACGGTTCAGGGTCCTATTAGCTGGCTACACCTTC; CDR3 protein: CASHRRFRVLLAGYTF
CDR3 length: 13; clone size: -; V gene: TRBV19; J gene: TRBJ1-5; D gene: TRBD1; CDR3 DNA: TGTGCCAGTAGGACAGGGGACAATCAGCCCCAGCATTTT; CDR3 protein: CASRTGDNQPQHF
CDR3 length: 18; clone size: few; V gene: TRBV3-1; J gene: TRBJ2-7; D gene: -; CDR3 DNA: TGTGCCAGCAGCCAAGGCCTGAGCCGGGGGAAGCTATCCTACGAGCAGTACTTC; CDR3 protein: CASSQGLSRGKLSYEQYF
CDR3 length: 15; clone size: -; V gene: TRBV7-2; J gene: TRBJ2-1; D gene: TRBD1; CDR3 DNA: TGTGCCAGCAGCACTAGCGGGACAGGGGGCACTGAGCAGTTCTTC; CDR3 protein: CASSTSGTGGTEQFF